This T cell receptor (beta chain) was recovered during a study of OX40 agonist ivuxolimab in advanced cancers. About the research overall: Earlier treatment with anti-PD-1, anti-PD-L1 or anti-CTLA-4 was permitted, and 30% to 40% had received some. Partial responses occurred in three patients (one hepatocellular carcinoma, two cutaneous melanoma).

Study results and caveats: On average, a greater number of expanded clones characterised CD8+ T cells relative to CD4+.

TCRdb keeps only in-frame clones here, not all; method: immunoSEQ multiplex PCR. The sample holds tens of thousands of clones, around 83% seen once. Note on this clone: Its antigen is unknown.

CDR1 and CDR2 (germline): MNHNY, SVGAGI (reference sequence). This CDR3 comprises 15 residues. The trim removed 5 bases at V and 4 bases at J, leaving 8 bases unmatched. The starting material was CD4+ or CD8+ T cells sorted from blood, obtained in a trial of the OX40 agonist ivuxolimab. This sequence was found in an adult with an advanced solid tumor such as melanoma, head and neck, liver or kidney cancer. The rearrangement links TRBV6-6 to TRBJ1-2; 9 bases fit TRBD1. CDR3: CASSLGTGGGYGYTF. The CDR3 DNA reads as TGTGCCAGCAGTCTAGGAACAGGGGGCGGCTATGGCTACACCTTC.